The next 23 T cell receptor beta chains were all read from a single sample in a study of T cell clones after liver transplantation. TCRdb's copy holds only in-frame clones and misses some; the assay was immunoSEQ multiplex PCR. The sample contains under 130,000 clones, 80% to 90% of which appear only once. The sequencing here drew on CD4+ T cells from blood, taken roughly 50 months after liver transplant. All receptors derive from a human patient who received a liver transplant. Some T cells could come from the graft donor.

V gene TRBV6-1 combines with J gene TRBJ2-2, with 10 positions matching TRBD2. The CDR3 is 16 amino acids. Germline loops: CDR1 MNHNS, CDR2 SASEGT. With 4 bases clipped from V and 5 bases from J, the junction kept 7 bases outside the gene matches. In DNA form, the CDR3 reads TGTGCCAGCAGTGCACTAGCGGGAAGGTGGACCGGGGAGCTGTTTTTT. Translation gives CASSALAGRWTGELFF.

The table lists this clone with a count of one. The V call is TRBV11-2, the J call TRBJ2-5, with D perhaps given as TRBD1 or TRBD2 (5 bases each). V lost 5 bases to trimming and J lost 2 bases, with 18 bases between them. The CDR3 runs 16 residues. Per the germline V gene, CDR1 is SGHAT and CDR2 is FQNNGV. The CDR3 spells CASSLAPGAGQETQYF. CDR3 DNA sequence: TGTGCCAGCAGCCTCGCCCCCGGGGCAGGGCAAGAGACCCAGTACTTC.

The chain's CDR3 is CASSLSRMETQYF. CDR3 in DNA: TGCGCCAGCAGCTTGAGCAGGATGGAGACCCAGTACTTC. The V and J genes are TRBV5-1 and TRBJ2-5, with no clear D. The CDR3 spans 13 residues. V was clipped by 1 base and J by 5 bases, with 9 bases between them. Germline assignment: CDR1 SGHRS and CDR2 YFSETQ.

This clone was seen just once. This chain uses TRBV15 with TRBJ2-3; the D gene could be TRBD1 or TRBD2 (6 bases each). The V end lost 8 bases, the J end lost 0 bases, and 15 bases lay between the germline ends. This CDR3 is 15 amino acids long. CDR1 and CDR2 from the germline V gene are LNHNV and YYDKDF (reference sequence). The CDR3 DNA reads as TGTGCCACCCGGGGGCAGACCAGAAGCACAGATACGCAGTATTTT. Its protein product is CATRGQTRSTDTQYF.

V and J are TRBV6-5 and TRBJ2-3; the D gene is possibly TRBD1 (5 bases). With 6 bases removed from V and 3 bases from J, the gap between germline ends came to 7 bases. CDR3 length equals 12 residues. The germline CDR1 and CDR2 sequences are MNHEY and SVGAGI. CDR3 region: CASRSGTDTQYF. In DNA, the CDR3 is TGTGCCAGCAGGTCAGGGACAGATACGCAGTATTTT.

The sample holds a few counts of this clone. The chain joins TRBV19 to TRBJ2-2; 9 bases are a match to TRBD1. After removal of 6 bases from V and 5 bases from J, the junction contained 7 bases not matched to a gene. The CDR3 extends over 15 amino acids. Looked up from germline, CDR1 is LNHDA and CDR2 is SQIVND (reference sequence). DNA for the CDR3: TGTGCCAGTAGCAACAGACAGGGGGGGACCGGGGAGCTGTTTTTT. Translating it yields CASSNRQGGTGELFF.

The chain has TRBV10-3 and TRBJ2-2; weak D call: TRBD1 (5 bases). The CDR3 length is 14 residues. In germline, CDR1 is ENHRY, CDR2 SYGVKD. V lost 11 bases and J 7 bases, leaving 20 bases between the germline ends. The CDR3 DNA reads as TGTGCCGCTGCGGCGGCAGGGTGGGGCGGGGAGCTGTTTTTT. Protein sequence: CAAAAAGWGGELFF.

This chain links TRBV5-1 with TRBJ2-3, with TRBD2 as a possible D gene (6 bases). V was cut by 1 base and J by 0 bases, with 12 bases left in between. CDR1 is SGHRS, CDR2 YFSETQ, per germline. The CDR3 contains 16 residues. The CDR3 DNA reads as TGCGCCAGCAGCTTGAATAGCGGAACTAGCACAGATACGCAGTATTTT. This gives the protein CASSLNSGTSTDTQYF.

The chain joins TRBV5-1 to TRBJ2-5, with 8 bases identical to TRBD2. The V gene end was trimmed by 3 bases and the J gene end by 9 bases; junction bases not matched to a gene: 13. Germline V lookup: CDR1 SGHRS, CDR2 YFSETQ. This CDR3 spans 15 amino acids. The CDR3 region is CASSWAGSGAQAQYF. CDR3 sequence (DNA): TGCGCCAGCAGCTGGGCGGGTAGCGGGGCCCAAGCCCAGTACTTC.

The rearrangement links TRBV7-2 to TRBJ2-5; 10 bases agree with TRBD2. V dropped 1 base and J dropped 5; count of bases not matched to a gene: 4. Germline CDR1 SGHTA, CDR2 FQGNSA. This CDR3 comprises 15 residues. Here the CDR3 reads CASSLGAGGGETQYF. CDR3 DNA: TGTGCCAGCAGCTTAGGAGCGGGAGGGGGGGAGACCCAGTACTTC.

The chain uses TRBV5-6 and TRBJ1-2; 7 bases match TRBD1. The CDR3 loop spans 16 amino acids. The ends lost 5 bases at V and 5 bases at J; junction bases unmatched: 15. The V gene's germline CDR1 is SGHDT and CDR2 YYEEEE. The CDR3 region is CASRYIRDRFPYGYTF. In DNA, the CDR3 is TGTGCCAGCAGATACATCCGGGACAGATTCCCATATGGCTACACCTTC.

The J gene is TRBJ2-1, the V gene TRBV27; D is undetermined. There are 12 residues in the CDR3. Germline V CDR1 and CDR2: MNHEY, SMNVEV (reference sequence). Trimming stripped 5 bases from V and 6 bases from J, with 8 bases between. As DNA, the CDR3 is TGTGCCAGCAGTCCTTCATTCAATGAGCAGTTCTTC. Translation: CASSPSFNEQFF.

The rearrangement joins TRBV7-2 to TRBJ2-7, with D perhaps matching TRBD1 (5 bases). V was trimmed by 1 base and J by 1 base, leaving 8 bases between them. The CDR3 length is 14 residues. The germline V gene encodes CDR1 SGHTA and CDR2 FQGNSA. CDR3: CASSLGGRSYEQYF. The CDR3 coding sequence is TGTGCCAGCAGCTTAGGGGGCAGGTCCTACGAGCAGTACTTC. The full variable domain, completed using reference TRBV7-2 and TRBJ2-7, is GAGVSQSPSNKVTEKGKDVELRCDPISGHTALYWYRQSLGQGLEFLIYFQGNSAPDKSGLPSDRFSAERTGGSVSTLTIQRTQQEDSAVYLCASSLGGRSYEQYFGPGTRLTVT.

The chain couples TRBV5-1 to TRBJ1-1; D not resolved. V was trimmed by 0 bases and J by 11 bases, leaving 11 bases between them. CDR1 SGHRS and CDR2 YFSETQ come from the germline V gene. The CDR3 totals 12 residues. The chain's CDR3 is CASSLEVGMAFF. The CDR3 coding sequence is TGCGCCAGCAGCTTGGAAGTAGGGATGGCTTTCTTT.

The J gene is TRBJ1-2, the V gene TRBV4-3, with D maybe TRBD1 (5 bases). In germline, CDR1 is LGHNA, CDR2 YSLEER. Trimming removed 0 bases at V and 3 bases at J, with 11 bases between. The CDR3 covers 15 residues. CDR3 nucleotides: TGCGCCAGCAGCCAAGATTATGGGACCTACTATGGCTACACCTTC. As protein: CASSQDYGTYYGYTF.

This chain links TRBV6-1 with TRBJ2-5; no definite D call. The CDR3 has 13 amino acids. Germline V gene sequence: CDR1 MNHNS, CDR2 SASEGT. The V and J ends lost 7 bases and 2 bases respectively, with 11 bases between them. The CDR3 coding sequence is TGTGCCAGCAAACTTACACTGCAAGAGACCCAGTACTTC. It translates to CASKLTLQETQYF.

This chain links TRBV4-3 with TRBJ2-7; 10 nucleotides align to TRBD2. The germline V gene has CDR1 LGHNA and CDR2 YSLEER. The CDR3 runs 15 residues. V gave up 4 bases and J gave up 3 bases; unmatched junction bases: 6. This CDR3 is CASSRLAGGNYEQYF. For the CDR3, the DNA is TGCGCCAGCAGCCGCTTAGCGGGGGGAAACTACGAGCAGTACTTC.

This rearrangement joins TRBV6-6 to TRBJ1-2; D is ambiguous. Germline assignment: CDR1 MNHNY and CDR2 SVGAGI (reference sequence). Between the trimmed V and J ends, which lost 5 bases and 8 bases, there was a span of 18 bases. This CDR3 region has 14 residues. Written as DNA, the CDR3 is TGTGCCAGCAGTGACGGACTGGAGCTGGGCGGCTACACCTTC. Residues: CASSDGLELGGYTF.

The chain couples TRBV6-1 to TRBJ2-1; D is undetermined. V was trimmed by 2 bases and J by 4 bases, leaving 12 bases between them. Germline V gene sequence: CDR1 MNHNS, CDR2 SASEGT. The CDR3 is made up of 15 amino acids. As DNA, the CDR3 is TGTGCCAGCAGTGAATCCGGACGGAAATACAATGAGCAGTTCTTC. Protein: CASSESGRKYNEQFF.

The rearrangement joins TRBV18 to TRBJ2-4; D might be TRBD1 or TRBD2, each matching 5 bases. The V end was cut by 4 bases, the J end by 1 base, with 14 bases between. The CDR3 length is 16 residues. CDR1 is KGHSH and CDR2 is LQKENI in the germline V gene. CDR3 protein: CASSLGPVGAKNIQYF. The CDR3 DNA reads TGTGCCAGCTCACTGGGACCCGTGGGGGCCAAAAACATTCAGTACTTC.

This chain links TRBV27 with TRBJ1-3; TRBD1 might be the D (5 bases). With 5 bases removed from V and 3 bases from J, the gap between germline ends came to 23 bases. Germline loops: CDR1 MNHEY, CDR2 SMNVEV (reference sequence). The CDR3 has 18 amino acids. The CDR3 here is CASSPKAVILGHGNTIYF. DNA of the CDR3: TGTGCCAGCAGTCCGAAGGCCGTCATATTGGGGCATGGAAACACCATATATTTT.

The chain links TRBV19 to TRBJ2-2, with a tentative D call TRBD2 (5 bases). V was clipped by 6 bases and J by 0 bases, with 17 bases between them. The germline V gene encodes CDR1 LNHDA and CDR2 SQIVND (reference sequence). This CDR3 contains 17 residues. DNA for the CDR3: TGTGCCAGTAGCCGATCCCGCGGACTCTCGAACACCGGGGAGCTGTTTTTT. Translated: CASSRSRGLSNTGELFF.

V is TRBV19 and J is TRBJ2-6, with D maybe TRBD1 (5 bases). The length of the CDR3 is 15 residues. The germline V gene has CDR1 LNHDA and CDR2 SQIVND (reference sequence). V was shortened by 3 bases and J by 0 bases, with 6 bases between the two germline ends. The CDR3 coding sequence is TGTGCCAGTAGTATTGACAGCTCTGGGGCCAACGTCCTGACTTTC. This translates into CASSIDSSGANVLTF.